These 17 T cell receptor beta chains share one sample of origin, sequenced in a study of cytomegalovirus exposure and HLA in healthy donors. 60 Vbeta and 13 Jbeta primers were used in PCR. Assay used: immunoSEQ multiplex PCR; TCRdb lists only in-frame clones, some missing. The sample consists of some 150,000 clones, roughly 10% of them appearing once. What was sequenced was PBMCs. The receptors stem from a male donor in good health and CMV-seronegative.

V and J are TRBV28 and TRBJ2-3; the match to TRBD2 covers 10 bases. Germline CDR1 and CDR2: MDHEN and SYDVKM. The CDR3 has 15 residues. J lost 6 bases, V lost 6 bases, and 9 bases had no gene match. The CDR3 DNA follows: TGTGCCAGCAGGCAAGCGGGGGGGGTTGGCGATACGCAGTATTTT. As protein: CASRQAGGVGDTQYF.

This chain links TRBV7-9 with TRBJ1-6; TRBD1 might be the D (5 bases). Germline CDR1 and CDR2: SEHNR and FQNEAQ (reference sequence). Trimming took off 5 bases at V and 7 bases at J, with 15 bases between the two ends. The CDR3 length is 15 residues. CDR3 DNA sequence: TGTGCCAGCAGCCGCGGAAGCAACAGGAATTCACCCCTCCACTTT. Protein sequence: CASSRGSNRNSPLHF.

This clone has more than one count but fewer than ten. The chain carries TRBV5-4 and TRBJ2-7; 7 nucleotides align to TRBD1. Germline CDR1 is SGHNT and CDR2 is YYREEE (reference sequence). V lost 0 bases and J lost 0; bases outside the gene matches: 3. This CDR3 contains 15 residues. CDR3 residues: CASSLGQGNSYEQYF. CDR3 nucleotides: TGTGCCAGCAGCTTGGGACAGGGCAACTCCTACGAGCAGTACTTC.

This clone turned up a few times. The chain combines TRBV5-6 with TRBJ2-4; D is perhaps TRBD2 (6 bases). Deletions cut 5 bases from V and 2 bases from J, with 14 bases between. CDR3 size: 15 residues. The germline CDR1 and CDR2 sequences are SGHDT and YYEEEE. The CDR3 DNA sequence: TGTGCCAGCAGGCCCTCTGGAGGGTCCAAAAACATTCAGTACTTC. This encodes CASRPSGGSKNIQYF.

In this sample, this clone turned up a few times. The CDR3 here is CASSDPRTGVGEKLFF. DNA of the CDR3: TGTGCCAGCAGCGACCCCCGGACAGGGGTCGGGGAAAAACTGTTTTTT. The rearrangement uses TRBV9 and TRBJ1-4; 9 bases line up with TRBD1. Trimming cost V 3 bases and J 8 bases; bases outside gene matches: 11. The CDR3 extends over 16 amino acids. Germline V gene sequence: CDR1 SGDLS, CDR2 YYNGEE.

This clone came up once. V usage is TRBV4-1 and J usage is TRBJ1-4; D perhaps matches TRBD1 (5 bases). This CDR3 comprises 17 residues. Germline CDR1 is MGHRA and CDR2 is YSYEKL. V was shortened by 1 base and J by 2 bases, with 14 bases between the two germline ends. Here the CDR3 DNA reads TGCGCCAGCAGCCAAGGGGGCGGGAGGTCGACTAATGAAAAACTGTTTTTT. Residues: CASSQGGGRSTNEKLFF.

This chain uses TRBV6-6 with TRBJ1-1, with D possibly being TRBD1 (5 bases). The CDR3 runs 15 residues. V was pared by 5 bases and J by 0 bases, with 13 bases between. Germline V gene sequence: CDR1 MNHNY, CDR2 SVGAGI (reference sequence). The CDR3 bases are TGTGCCAGCAGTGCGGCGGGACTCTTGAACACTGAAGCTTTCTTT. It encodes CASSAAGLLNTEAFF.

This clone has only a few counts. The chain joins TRBV28 to TRBJ2-5; tentatively, D is TRBD1 (5 bases). With the DNA end fitting TRBJ2-7 better, the J assignment may be wrong. CDR3 length: 15 amino acids. CDR1 is MDHEN and CDR2 is SYDVKM in the germline V gene. This CDR3 reads CASSPDRSLSYEQYF. In nucleotides, the CDR3 is TGTGCCAGCAGCCCCGACAGATCTCTCTCCTACGAGCAGTACTTC.

The chain carries TRBV7-8 and TRBJ1-6; maybe TRBD1 (6 bases). The CDR3 has 15 amino acids. CDR1 is SGHVS and CDR2 is FQNEAQ in the germline V gene. Trimming removed 5 bases from V and 5 bases from J, with 13 bases in between. The CDR3 nucleotides are TGTGCCAGCAGCCACCGGTGGACAGATAATTCACCCCTCCACTTT. This gives the protein CASSHRWTDNSPLHF.

V gene TRBV19 combines with J gene TRBJ2-4; possible D gene TRBD1, 6 bases. V was clipped by 6 bases and J by 1 base, with 13 bases between them. There are 15 residues in the CDR3. Germline V CDR1 and CDR2: LNHDA, SQIVND (reference sequence). CDR3 sequence reads: CASSPGDLAKNIQYF. CDR3 DNA sequence: TGTGCCAGTAGCCCAGGGGATTTGGCCAAAAACATTCAGTACTTC.

There are a few counts of this clone. The rearrangement links TRBV4-3 to TRBJ2-7; D gene ambiguous. Germline V gene data show CDR1 as LGHNA and CDR2 as YSLEER. V was cut by 0 bases and J by 2 bases, with 11 bases left in between. The CDR3 is 15 amino acids. CDR3 residues: CASSQEPLRAYEQYF. DNA of the CDR3: TGCGCCAGCAGCCAAGAACCCCTTAGAGCCTACGAGCAGTACTTC.

This chain uses TRBV9 with TRBJ1-5; D gene uncertain. V was cut by 7 bases and J by 5 bases, with 16 bases left in between. Germline CDR1 is SGDLS and CDR2 is YYNGEE. The CDR3 runs 14 residues. For the CDR3, the DNA is TGTGCCAGCTCTCCCACCGGGAGGGATCAGCCCCAGCATTTT. The encoded protein is CASSPTGRDQPQHF.

This clone turned up a few times. The chain joins TRBV6-6 to TRBJ2-3; possible D gene TRBD2, 7 bases. Trimming stripped 7 bases from V and 6 bases from J, with 11 bases between. The CDR3 is made up of 12 amino acids. In germline, CDR1 is MNHNY, CDR2 SVGAGI (reference sequence). The CDR3 bases are TGTGCCAGCAATCGGGGGGCGGATACGCAGTATTTT. Translating it yields CASNRGADTQYF.

This clone turned up a few times. The chain employs TRBV27 and TRBJ2-7; D is undetermined. Per the germline V gene, CDR1 is MNHEY and CDR2 is SMNVEV (reference sequence). Trimming took off 4 bases at V and 2 bases at J, with 3 bases between the two ends. This CDR3 region has 11 residues. Here the CDR3 DNA reads TGTGCCAGCAGTTCTCCCTACGAGCAGTACTTC. Protein product: CASSSPYEQYF.

This chain joins TRBV14 and TRBJ2-7; 9 nucleotides agree with TRBD2. Germline CDR1 SGHDN, CDR2 FVKESK. This CDR3 is 15 amino acids long. V shed 3 bases and J 2 bases; nucleotides not matched to a gene: 5. This chain's CDR3 is CASSHRLAETYEQYF. The CDR3 DNA sequence: TGTGCCAGCAGCCACCGACTAGCGGAGACCTACGAGCAGTACTTC.

The chain links TRBV5-1 to TRBJ2-7; weak D call: TRBD1 (6 bases). The germline CDR1 and CDR2 sequences are SGHRS and YFSETQ. The CDR3 sequence is 14 residues long. V lost 3 bases to trimming and J lost 0 bases, with 10 bases between them. The CDR3 DNA sequence: TGCGCCAGCAGCTCGCGGACAGCCTCCTACGAGCAGTACTTC. Protein: CASSSRTASYEQYF.

This chain links TRBV7-2 with TRBJ2-7; TRBD1 matches at 8 bases. The germline gives CDR1 SGHTA, CDR2 FQGNSA. The CDR3 consists of 14 residues. V was clipped by 5 bases and J by 2 bases; unmatched bases: 5. The DNA for the CDR3 is TGTGCCAGCAGCCTACAGGGGGGCACCTACGAGCAGTACTTC. Translating it yields CASSLQGGTYEQYF.